This T cell receptor (beta chain) came from a study of T cells in localized non-small cell lung cancer. Whole-study findings and limits: Appearances in adjacent lung were noted for a median roughly 58 of the top 100 tumor clones. Uninvolved nearby lung showed the greatest T cell clonality, exceeding that found in tumor.

In the case of this clone: The antigen remains unidentified.

Method: immunoSEQ multiplex PCR; TCRdb's copy keeps in-frame clones and lacks some. The sample has tens of thousands of clones; roughly nine tenths are singletons. This CDR3 region has 16 residues. In germline, CDR1 is LNHDA, CDR2 SQIVND (reference sequence). The J segment lost 5 bases and the V segment lost 4 bases, leaving 5 bases of the junction unmatched. This specimen consisted of peripheral blood, obtained before any cancer treatment. This TCR was sampled from a woman aged 18-50 years with stage III lung adenocarcinoma. The chain combines TRBV19 with TRBJ1-6; the match to TRBD1 covers 10 bases. CDR3: CASSRRTGGDNSPLHF. DNA of the CDR3: TGTGCCAGTAGTAGACGGACAGGGGGGGATAATTCACCCCTCCACTTT.